Described below is a single T cell receptor beta chain sequence and its context. The data were taken from a study of shared T cell receptors in the human thymus. Germline V gene lookup returns CDR1 SGDLS and CDR2 YYNGEE. The trim removed 4 bases at V and 2 bases at J, leaving 3 bases unmatched. The CDR3 consists of 14 residues. The method was immunoSEQ multiplex PCR; TCRdb's version includes in-frame clones alone and lacks a portion of them. Of 600,000 to 900,000 clones listed, 70% to 90% are singletons. This same sample was also taken into another study, of human thymus T cells. That work contributes: The thymus was resected at corrective cardiac surgery. Gene usage (both V and J) appeared biased in thymic and blood repertoires. Related research described thymic repertoires that were highly overlapping among unrelated individuals.

This chain links TRBV9 with TRBJ2-7; 10 bases align to TRBD2. This clonotype was obtained from a girl younger than two with a congenital heart defect. The specimen sequenced was thymocytes. Here the CDR3 DNA reads TGTGCCAGCAGCCCGAGCGGGGGGGCCTACGAGCAGTACTTC. Protein product: CASSPSGGAYEQYF. Using reference TRBV9 and TRBJ2-7 for the parts outside the CDR3, the full variable domain is DSGVTQTPKHLITATGQRVTLRCSPRSGDLSVYWYQQSLDQGLQFLIQYYNGEERAKGNILERFSAQQFPDLHSELNLSSLELGDSALYFCASSPSGGAYEQYFGPGTRLTVT.